Included here is one TCR beta chain sequence, with context. Its specificity is not known. The V end lost 7 bases, the J end lost 5 bases, and 8 bases lay between the germline ends. In germline, CDR1 is LGHNT, CDR2 FRNRAP. The CDR3 runs 12 residues. These data originate in a study of T cell responses to AZD1222 COVID-19 vaccine. Produced via immunoSEQ multiplex PCR; TCRdb's table is partial and in-frame only. Of some 120,000 clones listed, about 89% are singletons. Findings and limits, study-wide: Spike-specific TCR breadth and depth rose after two AZD1222 doses. Only after the peak T cell response were repertoires sampled.

The clonotype was recovered from an adult in good health. This material consisted of peripheral blood, taken on day 0 of AZD1222 vaccination. The V and J genes are TRBV12-5 and TRBJ2-2; no definite D call. CDR3 amino acids: CASAPRTGELFF. The CDR3 bases are TGTGCTAGTGCCCCAAGGACCGGGGAGCTGTTTTTT.